The rows below give T cell receptor beta chains drawn from one sample of a study of Ad26.COV2.S vaccination and SARS-CoV-2 variants. Using immunoSEQ multiplex PCR, the repertoire was profiled, and TCRdb retains in-frame clones only, with some absent. This sample has about 260,000 clones; around 88% occur once, and the top ten carry just under 3%. The specimen comprised peripheral blood, sampled in a trial of Ad26.COV2.S vaccine versus placebo. Receptors originate from a person aged 18-65 years who received the Ad26.COV2.S COVID-19 vaccine or a placebo. The CDR3 runs from the conserved cysteine through the conserved F or W. A D gene is named only where the DNA matches it firmly. Only some rows state a clone size, as once, few, many or a class for expanded clones.

j_call clone_size d_call v_call cdr3_nt cdr3_aa
TRBJ2-2 NA NA TRBV12-3/TRBV12-4 TGTGCCAGCAACTCATACACCGCCGGGGAGCTGTTTTTT CASNSYTAGELFF
TRBJ1-4 NA NA TRBV6-2/TRBV6-3 TGTGCCAGCAGCCCCGGAACTAATGAAAAACTGTTTTTT CASSPGTNEKLFF
TRBJ2-3 NA NA TRBV30 TGTGCCTGGAGTGCCTTTGGAGATACGCAGTATTTT CAWSAFGDTQYF
TRBJ1-2 once NA TRBV7-6 TGTGCCAGCAGCTTAGTCGCAGGGAACTATGGCTACACCTTC CASSLVAGNYGYTF
TRBJ2-3 once TRBD1 TRBV4-3 TGCGCCAGCAGCTGGGACAGGGGGGGGCCAGATACGCAGTATTTT CASSWDRGGPDTQYF
TRBJ1-2 once NA TRBV9 TGTGCCAGCATGGGAGCTCCCGGCTATGGCTACACCTTC CASMGAPGYGYTF
TRBJ1-2 NA TRBD1 TRBV4-1 TGCGCCAGCAGCCCTCCGGGACAGGGGTCTTTATATGGCTACACCTTC CASSPPGQGSLYGYTF
TRBJ2-5 NA NA TRBV4-3 TGCGCCAGCAGCCAATCGTTCTCGGGCGAGACCCAGTACTTC CASSQSFSGETQYF
TRBJ2-5 NA NA TRBV6-1 TGTGCCAGCAGTGTACCTCCGGGACGGTCGCGGGAGACCCAGTACTTC CASSVPPGRSRETQYF
TRBJ2-4 NA TRBD2 TRBV5-1 TGCGCCAGCAGCTTGTGGGCTAGCGGGAGAGCCAAAAACATTCAGTACTTC CASSLWASGRAKNIQYF
TRBJ1-4 NA NA TRBV5-1 TGCGCCAGCAGCCCGGGCCGAGAGGGTGAAAAACTGTTTTTT CASSPGREGEKLFF
TRBJ1-2 NA NA TRBV19 TGTGCCAGTAGTATTCAAGGGGAGAGGGGCTACACCTTC CASSIQGERGYTF
TRBJ1-2 NA NA TRBV11-2 TGTGCCAGCAGCCTTCATCAGAACAACTATGGCTACACCTTC CASSLHQNNYGYTF
TRBJ1-5 NA NA TRBV4-3 TGCGCCAGCAGCCAAGATCCCGCAGGGGGCAATCAGCCCCAGCATTTT CASSQDPAGGNQPQHF
TRBJ1-1 NA NA TRBV5-1 TGCGCCAGCAGCTTGGGTACCGGGACAACCCCTGAAGCTTTCTTT CASSLGTGTTPEAFF
TRBJ1-1 NA NA TRBV4-2 TGTGCCAGCAGCCAAAGATACGGGGCGGACACTGAAGCTTTCTTT CASSQRYGADTEAFF
TRBJ2-1 NA NA TRBV3-1/TRBV3-2 TGTGCCAGCTCTACCCAGCGGCCCATGGATGAGCAGTTCTTC CASSTQRPMDEQFF
TRBJ2-7 NA TRBD2 TRBV30 TGTGCCTGGACCCATGAGGGGCGGGGGGACTCCTACGAGCAGTACTTC CAWTHEGRGDSYEQYF
TRBJ2-1 NA NA TRBV10-3 TGTGCCATCAGCCACCCCCTAGGTTATGAGCAGTTCTTC CAISHPLGYEQFF
TRBJ2-3 NA NA TRBV30 TGTGCCTGGAGTGGGCTCTTACTACCGACTAGCACAGATACGCAGTATTTT CAWSGLLLPTSTDTQYF
TRBJ1-1 NA NA TRBV7-2 TGTGCCAGCAGCCCCACAGGGAAGGGCACTGAAGCTTTCTTT CASSPTGKGTEAFF